Listed below are T cell receptor beta chains from one sample, sequenced in a study of blood T cell repertoires in COVID-19. Data came from immunoSEQ multiplex PCR; TCRdb stores just in-frame clones and leaves some out. Here the sample spans 300,000 to 350,000 clones, 88% being singletons. The specimen was PBMCs or T cells enriched from blood (not recorded which). The receptors were sampled from a man aged 30 to 39 who had recovered from COVID-19. The CDR3 runs from the conserved cysteine through the conserved F or W. D genes are given only for firm matches. Some rows mark clone size as missing; the rest say once, few, many or name a class of expanded clone.

j_gene | d_gene | v_gene | abundance | CDR3nt | CDR3aa
TRBJ1-6 | - | TRBV18 | - | TGTGCCAGCTCACCACCCGGGGGTAATAATTCACCCCTCCACTTT | CASSPPGGNNSPLHF
TRBJ1-5 | TRBD1 | TRBV6-5 | - | TGTGCCAGCAGCGAGACAGGGGGGGATCAGCCCCAGCATTTT | CASSETGGDQPQHF
TRBJ1-5 | - | TRBV28 | few | TGTGCCAGCAGATCCCACCAACAGGCGCCAAATCAGCCCCAGCATTTT | CASRSHQQAPNQPQHF
TRBJ1-1 | TRBD1 | TRBV12-5 | - | TGTGCTAGTGGTTTGGTACATAAGAGACAGGGGATTGAAGCTTTCTTT | CASGLVHKRQGIEAFF
TRBJ2-5 | TRBD2 | TRBV3-1/TRBV3-2 | - | TGTGCCAGCAGCCCAGATTTAGGACTAGCGGGCCAAGAGACCCAGTACTTC | CASSPDLGLAGQETQYF
TRBJ2-3 | TRBD2 | TRBV7-8 | once | TGTGCCAGCAGCTTGCCTGTGAGCGGGGGGAGGACAGATACGCAGTATTTT | CASSLPVSGGRTDTQYF
TRBJ2-1 | TRBD2 | TRBV7-2 | - | TGTGCCAGCAGCTCCCCTAGCGGGGGCCAGCCCGGGGGGCAGTTCTTC | CASSSPSGGQPGGQFF
TRBJ1-1 | - | TRBV2 | once | TGTGCCAGCAGTGAACTGGTCAGGAGGAACGCTGAAGCTTTCTTT | CASSELVRRNAEAFF
TRBJ2-7 | - | TRBV4-2 | once | TGTGCCAGCAGCCAAGATCAAAACCGGGACTTCCCCTACGAGCAGTACTTC | CASSQDQNRDFPYEQYF
TRBJ2-3 | - | TRBV18 | - | TGTGCCAGCTCACCCATACCCGGTGATACGCAGTATTTT | CASSPIPGDTQYF
TRBJ1-1 | - | TRBV23-1 | - | TGCGCCAGCAACGACTCCGGGACATCACTTGAAGCTTTCTTT | CASNDSGTSLEAFF
TRBJ2-7 | - | TRBV5-1 | - | TGCGCCAGCAGCTTGGTGGGGCCCTACGAGCAGTACTTC | CASSLVGPYEQYF
TRBJ1-5 | - | TRBV19 | - | TGTGCCAGTAGTACACAGGACAGCCGGAATCAGCCCCAGCATTTT | CASSTQDSRNQPQHF
TRBJ2-1 | TRBD2 | TRBV10-3 | - | TGTGCCATCAGGCAGGGACTAGCGGGGGGGCAGGATGAGCAGTTCTTC | CAIRQGLAGGQDEQFF
TRBJ1-2 | TRBD1 | TRBV28 | - | TGTGCCAGCAGCACGACGACCGGGACAGGGGGCTTCGGCTATGGCTACACCTTC | CASSTTTGTGGFGYGYTF
TRBJ2-7 | TRBD1 | TRBV7-8 | - | TGTGCCAGCAGCTTATTTCGGACAGGGAGGCACGAGCAGTACTTC | CASSLFRTGRHEQYF
TRBJ1-2 | TRBD1 | TRBV7-9 | - | TGTGCCAGCAGCTTACGGACAGGCCTTACTAACTATGGCTACACCTTC | CASSLRTGLTNYGYTF
TRBJ1-2 | - | TRBV5-4 | - | TGTGCCAGCAGCCCTGGACAAGCTAACTATGGCTACACCTTC | CASSPGQANYGYTF
TRBJ2-3 | - | TRBV5-5 | - | TGTGCCAGCAGCTGGGAGCTACAGGGCCCAGATACGCAGTATTTT | CASSWELQGPDTQYF
TRBJ1-1 | TRBD1 | TRBV10-3 | once | TGTGCCATCAGTCGGGACAGGGGAACTGAAGCTTTCTTT | CAISRDRGTEAFF
TRBJ1-3 | - | TRBV5-6 | - | TGTGCCAGCAGCTTGGAAGTGCGGGGCTCCTCTGGAAACACCATATATTTT | CASSLEVRGSSGNTIYF
TRBJ1-2 | - | TRBV15 | - | TGTGCCACCAGCAGAGATAGGGGGGGCGGATACGGCTACACCTTC | CATSRDRGGGYGYTF
TRBJ2-5 | TRBD1 | TRBV6-5 | - | TGTGCCAGCAGTTACAGACAGGGCCAAGAGACCCAGTACTTC | CASSYRQGQETQYF
TRBJ1-1 | - | TRBV28 | - | TGTGCCAGCAGTTTCGACGGGGAACTAAACACTGAAGCTTTCTTT | CASSFDGELNTEAFF
TRBJ2-7 | - | TRBV7-2 | - | TGTGCCAGCAGCCGCGGACTTCTTTACGAGCAGTACTTC | CASSRGLLYEQYF
TRBJ1-3 | - | TRBV18 | - | TGTGCCAGCTCACCCATTGCAAGCGGAAACACCATATATTTT | CASSPIASGNTIYF
TRBJ1-6 | - | TRBV5-6 | - | TGTGCCAGCAGCCTCCCTTTGGCTAATTCACCCCTCCACTTT | CASSLPLANSPLHF
TRBJ1-1 | - | TRBV21-1 | - | TGTGCCAGCAGCAAAGCGCTGGATTCGGGGAACACTGAAGCTTTCTTT | CASSKALDSGNTEAFF
TRBJ2-1 | TRBD1 | TRBV27 | - | TGTGCCAGCAAGAATCGACAGGGGGCTGGTTACAATGAGCAGTTCTTC | CASKNRQGAGYNEQFF